This entry describes one T cell receptor (beta chain). The sample belongs to a study of CD8+ T cells in alopecia areata. This sample's treatment: oral pan-JAK inhibitor, 5-10 mg twice daily. Sequencing templates came from extracted RNA that was reverse transcribed into cDNA. The repertoire was sequenced with immunoSEQ multiplex PCR; TCRdb's copy has only in-frame clones and lacks some. The sample has 130,000 to 150,000 clones, roughly four fifths seen once. This specimen was CD8+ T cells sorted from blood, taken at week 4, from a patient treated with tofacitinib. The TCR originated in a human donor with alopecia areata.

CDR3: CASMTGLRFGYTF. CDR3 nucleotide sequence: TGTGCCAGCATGACGGGACTGAGGTTTGGCTACACCTTC. This chain uses TRBV6-1 with TRBJ1-2; D might be TRBD1 (5 bases). In germline, CDR1 is MNHNS, CDR2 SASEGT. CDR3 length equals 13 residues. Deletions cut 7 bases from V and 7 bases from J, with 16 bases between.